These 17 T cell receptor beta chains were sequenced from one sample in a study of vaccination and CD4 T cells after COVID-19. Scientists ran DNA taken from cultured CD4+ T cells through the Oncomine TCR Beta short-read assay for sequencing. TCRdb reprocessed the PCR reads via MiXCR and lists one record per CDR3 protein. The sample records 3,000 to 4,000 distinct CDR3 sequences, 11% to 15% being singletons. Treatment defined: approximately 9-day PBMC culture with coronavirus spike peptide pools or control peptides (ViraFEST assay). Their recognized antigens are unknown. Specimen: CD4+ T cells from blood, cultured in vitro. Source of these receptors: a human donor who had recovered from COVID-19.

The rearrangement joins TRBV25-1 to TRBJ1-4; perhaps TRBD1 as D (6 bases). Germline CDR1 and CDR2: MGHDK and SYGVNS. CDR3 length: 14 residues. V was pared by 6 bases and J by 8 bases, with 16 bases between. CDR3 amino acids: CASSPSLGGEKLFF. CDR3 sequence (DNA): TGTGCCAGCAGCCCCTCCCTAGGGGGAGAAAAACTGTTTTTT.

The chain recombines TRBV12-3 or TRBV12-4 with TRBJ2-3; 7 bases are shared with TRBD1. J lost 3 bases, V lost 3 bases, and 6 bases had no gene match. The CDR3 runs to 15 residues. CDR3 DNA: TGTGCCAGCAGTTTGGGGACAGATAGAACAGATACGCAGTATTTT. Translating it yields CASSLGTDRTDTQYF.

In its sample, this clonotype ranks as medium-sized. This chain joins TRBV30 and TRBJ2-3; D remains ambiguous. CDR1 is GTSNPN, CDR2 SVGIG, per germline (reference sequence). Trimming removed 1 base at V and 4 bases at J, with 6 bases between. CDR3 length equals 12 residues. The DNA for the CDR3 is TGTGCCTGGAGTGCCTCCCCAGATACGCAGTATTTT. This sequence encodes CAWSASPDTQYF.

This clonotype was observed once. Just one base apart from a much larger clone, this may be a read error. In DNA form, the CDR3 reads TGTGCCAGCAGCTCCGCAGGGAGGGGTGGCAATCAGCCCCAGCATTTT. It encodes CASSSAGRGGNQPQHF. This sequence joins TRBV6-1 and TRBJ1-5, with a tentative D call TRBD1 (5 bases). The germline gives CDR1 MNHNS, CDR2 SASEGT. This CDR3 is 16 amino acids long. Trimming pared 6 bases from V and 2 bases from J, leaving 17 bases between.

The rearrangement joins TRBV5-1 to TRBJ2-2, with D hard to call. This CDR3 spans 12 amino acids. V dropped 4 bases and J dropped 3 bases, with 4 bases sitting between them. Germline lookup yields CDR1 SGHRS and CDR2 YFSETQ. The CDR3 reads CASSPDTGELFF. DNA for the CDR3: TGCGCCAGCAGCCCGGACACCGGGGAGCTGTTTTTT.

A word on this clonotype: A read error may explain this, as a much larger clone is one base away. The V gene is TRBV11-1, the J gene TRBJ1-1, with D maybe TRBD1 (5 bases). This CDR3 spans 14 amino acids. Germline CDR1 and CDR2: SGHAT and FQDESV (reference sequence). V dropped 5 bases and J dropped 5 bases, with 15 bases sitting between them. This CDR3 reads CASSPERGGTEAFF. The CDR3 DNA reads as TGTGCCAGCAGCCCCGAGAGGGGAGGGACTGAAGCTTTCTTT.

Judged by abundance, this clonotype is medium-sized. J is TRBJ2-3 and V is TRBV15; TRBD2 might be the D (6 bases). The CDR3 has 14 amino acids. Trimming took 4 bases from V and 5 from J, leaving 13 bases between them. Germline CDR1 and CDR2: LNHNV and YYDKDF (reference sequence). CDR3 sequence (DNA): TGTGCCACCAGCAACGGGGGAGGTGGAGATACGCAGTATTTT. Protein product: CATSNGGGGDTQYF.

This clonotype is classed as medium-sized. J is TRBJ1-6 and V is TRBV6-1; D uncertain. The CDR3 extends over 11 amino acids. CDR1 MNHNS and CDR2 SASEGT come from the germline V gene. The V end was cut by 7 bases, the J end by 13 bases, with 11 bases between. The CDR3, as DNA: TGTGCCAGCACGGAGAGGGCCCCCCTCCACTTT. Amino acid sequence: CASTERAPLHF.

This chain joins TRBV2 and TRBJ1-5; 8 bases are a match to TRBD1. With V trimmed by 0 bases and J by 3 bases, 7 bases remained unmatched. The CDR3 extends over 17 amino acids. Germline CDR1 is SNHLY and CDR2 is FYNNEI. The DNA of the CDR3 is TGTGCCAGCAGTGAAGCGGCCGACAGGGGTTACAATCAGCCCCAGCATTTT. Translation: CASSEAADRGYNQPQHF.

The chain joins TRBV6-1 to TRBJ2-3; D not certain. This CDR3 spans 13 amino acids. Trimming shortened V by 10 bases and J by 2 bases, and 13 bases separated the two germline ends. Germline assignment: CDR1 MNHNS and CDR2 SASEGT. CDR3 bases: TGTGCCACCGAGGACCTTTTCACAGATACGCAGTATTTT. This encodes CATEDLFTDTQYF.

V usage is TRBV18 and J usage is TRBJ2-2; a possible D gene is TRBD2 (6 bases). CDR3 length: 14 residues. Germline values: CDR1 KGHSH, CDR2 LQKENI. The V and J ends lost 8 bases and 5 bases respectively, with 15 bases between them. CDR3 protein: CASTPGTGTGELFF. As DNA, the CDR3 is TGTGCCAGCACCCCTGGGACTGGAACCGGGGAGCTGTTTTTT.

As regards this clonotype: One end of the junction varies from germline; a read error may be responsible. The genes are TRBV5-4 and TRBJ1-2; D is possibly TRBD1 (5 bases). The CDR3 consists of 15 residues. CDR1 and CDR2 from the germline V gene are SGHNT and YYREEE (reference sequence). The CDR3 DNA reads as TGTGCCAGCAGCTTGGCTTACCAGGGCAACTATGGCCACACCTTC. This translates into CASSLAYQGNYGHTF.

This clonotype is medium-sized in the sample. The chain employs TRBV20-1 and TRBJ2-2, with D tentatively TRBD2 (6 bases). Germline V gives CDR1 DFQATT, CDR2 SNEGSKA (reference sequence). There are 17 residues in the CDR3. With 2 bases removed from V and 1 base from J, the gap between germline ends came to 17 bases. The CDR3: CSARREVGTQNTGELFF. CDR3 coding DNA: TGCAGTGCTAGACGTGAGGTTGGGACTCAGAACACCGGGGAGCTGTTTTTT.

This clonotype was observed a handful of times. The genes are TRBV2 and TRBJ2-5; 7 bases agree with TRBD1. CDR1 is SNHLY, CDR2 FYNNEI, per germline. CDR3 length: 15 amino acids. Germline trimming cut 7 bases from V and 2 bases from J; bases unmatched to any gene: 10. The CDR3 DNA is TGTGCCAGCATTAAAGACAGGGCGCGGCAAGAGACCCAGTACTTC. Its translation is CASIKDRARQETQYF. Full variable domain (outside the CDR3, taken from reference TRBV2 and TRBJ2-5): EPEVTQTPSHQVTQMGQEVILRCVPISNHLYFYWYRQILGQKVEFLVSFYNNEISEKSEIFDDQFSVERPDGSNFTLKIRSTKLEDSAMYFCASIKDRARQETQYFGPGTRLLVL.

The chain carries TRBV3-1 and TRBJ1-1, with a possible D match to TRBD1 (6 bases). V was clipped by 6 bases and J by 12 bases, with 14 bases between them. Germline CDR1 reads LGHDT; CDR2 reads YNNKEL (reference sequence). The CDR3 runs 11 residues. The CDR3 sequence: CASSLGQPTFF. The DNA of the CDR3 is TGTGCCAGCAGTCTAGGACAGCCAACTTTCTTT.

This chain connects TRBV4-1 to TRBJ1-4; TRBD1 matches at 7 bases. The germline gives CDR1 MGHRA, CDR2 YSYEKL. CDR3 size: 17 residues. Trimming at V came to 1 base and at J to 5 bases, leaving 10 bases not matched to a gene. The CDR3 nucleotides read TGCGCCAGCAGCCAAGGGCCGAGGATGGGACAGAATGAAAAACTGTTTTTT. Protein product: CASSQGPRMGQNEKLFF.

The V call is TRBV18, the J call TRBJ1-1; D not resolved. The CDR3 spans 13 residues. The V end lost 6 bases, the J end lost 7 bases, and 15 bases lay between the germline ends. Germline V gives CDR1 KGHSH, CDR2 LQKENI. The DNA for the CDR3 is TGTGCCAGCTCCCAAGACCCTAAGGGTGAAGCTTTCTTT. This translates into CASSQDPKGEAFF.